The T cell receptor beta chain under discussion was sequenced for a study of blood T cell repertoires in COVID-19 (dated by TCRdb to the early 2020s). The study in broad terms: The collaborator samples originated in the United States, Italy and Spain and spanned the acute and convalescent phases of COVID-19. The samples were drawn from two sources: the first 160 participants of the ongoing ImmuneRACE study, and approximately 1,300 subjects contributed by 6 global collaborators. The material from the prospective study consisted of cDNA or gDNA derived from T cells, B-cell-depleted T cells, or PBMCs. Where available, HLA class I and class II types were taken from metadata supplied by the sample provider and were not determined by assay-based typing. Nearly every sample came with metadata listing a de-identified subject ID, COVID-19 status, age in years and sex. Deeply sampled blood TCRbeta repertoires from subjects exposed to, actively infected with, or recovered from COVID-19 were included in the dataset. A freely available public database, intended as a resource for researchers studying the immune response to SARS-CoV-2, is where the repertoires were released. The investigation overall reported the following: The quantity of clinical and demographic metadata differed by source and by participant and was supplied without curation.

The immunoSEQ Assay, a bias-controlled multiplex PCR, was used to amplify TCRbeta CDR3 regions from genomic DNA. The paper's processing steps were these. The number of nucleated cells in each sample was estimated from the amplification of reference gene primers within the assay. To quantify the absolute abundance of each unique TCRbeta CDR3 rearrangement, sequence reads were collapsed and filtered. For each sample, productive Simpson clonality was calculated by taking the square root of Simpson's diversity index across productive rearrangements. The table comes from immuneACCESS by way of TCRdb, which keeps in-frame sequences with V and J called. Part of the clones is missing from these tables; in studies checked, under half for an unresolved V gene and the rest for unknown reasons. The D gene and trimming were derived from the DNA, and the V and J assignments and clone size from that table. This sample has 250,000 to 300,000 clones in its table, and almost 90% of those were observed once. The top ten hold about 2.1% of the sample.

One collaborating source in Seattle enrolled patients during active infection and followed them longitudinally through the course of disease. Each collaborating institution followed its own protocols to collect whole blood in K2EDTA tubes. For TCRbeta analysis, collaborator samples were shipped as frozen whole blood, as isolated PBMCs, or as DNA extracted from either sample type. CDR1 and CDR2 are drawn from the germline V gene: MGHRA, YSYEKL. Its CDR3 holds 16 amino acids, cysteine through phenylalanine. Just CDR3 DNA is preserved here, 48 bases in frame from base 1. Between the V and J ends, shortened by 1 base and 0 bases respectively, the junction contains 9 bases. This clone showed up just a few times. Its antigen target is currently unknown. There are no base qualities to consult, and no much larger clone falls within one base.

The chain uses TRBV4-1 and TRBJ2-2, with no confidently assigned D gene. The sequencing input was peripheral blood. The receptor was isolated from a woman aged 60-75 years with COVID-19, enrolled during active disease. The CDR3 corresponds to CASSQGDNPNTGELFF. The DNA sequence is TGCGCCAGCAGCCAAGGCGACAACCCGAACACCGGGGAGCTGTTTTTT.